These 20 T cell receptor beta chains share one sample of origin, sequenced in a study of blood T cells in healthy people across ages (dated by TCRdb to about 2015). The method behind the library was 5' RACE. A second PCR of roughly 6 to 11 cycles was performed with a sample-barcoded 5' primer and a J-beta primer mix. TCRdb reran the public reads through fastp at Q25 and MiXCR, keeping productive beta chains. Each CDR3 protein gets just one entry, which takes the most common genes and DNA from the rows behind it. In this sample the table shows approximately 2,000,000 distinct CDR3 sequences, roughly two fifths of which occur a single time. The top ten clones comprise 23% of the sample. Sequenced input: blood. The receptors come from a human donor in good health.

The chain employs TRBV7-2 and TRBJ2-1; 11 positions match TRBD1. Germline CDR1 is SGHTA and CDR2 is FQGNSA. This CDR3 comprises 13 residues. V shed 5 bases, J shed 8 bases, and the junction held 2 bases outside the gene matches. Here the CDR3 DNA reads TGTGCCAGCAGCCGGACAGGGGGCTATGAGCAGTTCTTC. Amino acid sequence: CASSRTGGYEQFF.

The sample holds one count of this clonotype. The chain recombines TRBV9 with TRBJ1-6; tentatively, D is TRBD1 (5 bases). V was trimmed by 1 base and J by 7 bases, leaving 9 bases between them. This CDR3 is built from 14 residues. Germline CDR1 reads SGDLS; CDR2 reads YYNGEE. The CDR3 nucleotides are TGTGCCAGCAGCGTACGACAGACAAATTCACCCCTCCACTTT. Translated, it gives CASSVRQTNSPLHF.

The J gene is TRBJ2-3, the V gene TRBV20-1; the D is unclear. CDR3 length: 12 amino acids. Per germline, CDR1 DFQATT and CDR2 SNEGSKA (reference sequence). Trimming took 2 bases from V and 6 from J, leaving 9 bases between them. CDR3 sequence reads: CSARSGKDTQYF. The CDR3 DNA reads as TGCAGTGCTAGATCTGGGAAGGATACGCAGTATTTT.

This clonotype was seen a handful of times. V is TRBV5-4 and J is TRBJ2-6; 8 bases are shared with TRBD1. CDR3 size: 15 residues. The junction had 5 bases not matched to a gene; V was cut back by 7 bases and J by 2 bases. Germline-derived CDR1 and CDR2 are SGHNT and YYREEE (reference sequence). CDR3 DNA: TGTGCCAGCGGTCCAGGGGGCCCTGGGGCCAACGTCCTGACTTTC. Protein: CASGPGGPGANVLTF.

This rearrangement joins TRBV7-9 to TRBJ1-2; D gene uncertain. The V end lost 2 bases, the J end lost 6 bases, and 7 bases lay between the germline ends. The germline CDR1 and CDR2 sequences are SEHNR and FQNEAQ (reference sequence). The CDR3 totals 12 residues. CDR3 sequence reads: CASSLIRDGYTF. CDR3 in DNA: TGTGCCAGCAGCTTAATTAGGGATGGCTACACCTTC.

The genes are TRBV29-1 and TRBJ2-1, with TRBD2 matching over 15 bases. The junction had 5 bases not matched to a gene; V was cut back by 5 bases and J by 12 bases. The germline V gene has CDR1 SQVTM and CDR2 ANQGSEA. This CDR3 has 13 residues. In nucleotides, the CDR3 is TGCAGCGTTCGGACTAGCGGGGGGGCCTTGCAGTTCTTC. Encoded protein: CSVRTSGGALQFF.

The genes are TRBV3-1 and TRBJ2-7, with a weak D call TRBD1 (7 bases). The assigned J gene may be wrong: the sequence end matches TRBJ2-5 better. This CDR3 spans 16 amino acids. The V gene's germline CDR1 is LGHDT and CDR2 YNNKEL (reference sequence). The DNA for the CDR3 is TGTGCCAGCAGCCAAGAACAGGGGAGGTTTGGAGAGACCCAGTACTTC. Amino acid sequence: CASSQEQGRFGETQYF.

This clonotype has only a few counts. This chain links TRBV12-3 or TRBV12-4 with TRBJ1-2; 8 nucleotides line up with TRBD1. There are 17 residues in the CDR3. J was trimmed by 6 bases and V by 1 base; bases with no gene match: 13. The CDR3 is CASSLVGAGGPLNGYTF. The CDR3 region has the DNA TGTGCCAGCAGTTTAGTAGGGGCAGGGGGCCCCTTGAATGGCTACACCTTC.

A few counts support this clonotype. The chain uses TRBV28 and TRBJ2-7; the D is unclear. The CDR3 has 15 amino acids. V was trimmed by 2 bases and J by 4 bases, leaving 15 bases between them. Germline V lookup: CDR1 MDHEN, CDR2 SYDVKM. The CDR3: CASSLEVRFGYEQYF. CDR3 bases: TGTGCCAGCAGTTTAGAGGTGAGGTTCGGATACGAGCAGTACTTC.

This chain joins TRBV30 and TRBJ1-1; D remains unclear. The CDR3 consists of 12 residues. Germline V lookup: CDR1 GTSNPN, CDR2 SVGIG (reference sequence). V was clipped by 0 bases and J by 9 bases, with 11 bases between them. The CDR3 reads CAWSVQEFQAFF. The CDR3 coding sequence is TGTGCCTGGAGTGTTCAAGAGTTCCAAGCTTTCTTT.

The chain joins TRBV6-6 to TRBJ2-3; 7 bases align to TRBD1. CDR3 length: 14 residues. The germline V gene has CDR1 MNHNY and CDR2 SVGAGI (reference sequence). The trim removed 4 bases at V and 10 bases at J, leaving 11 bases unmatched. This chain's CDR3 is CASSFYPPGQPQYF. The DNA of the CDR3 is TGTGCCAGCAGTTTTTACCCACCGGGACAGCCGCAGTATTTT.

This clonotype has a handful of counts. The junction does not match germline at one end; this may be a read error. V gene TRBV7-7 combines with J gene TRBJ2-2, with 8 bases identical to TRBD1. The CDR3 is made up of 16 amino acids. In germline, CDR1 is SSHAT, CDR2 FNYEAQ (reference sequence). DNA for the CDR3: TGTGCTAGCAGCTTTAAGGGACAGGCGAACACCGGGGAGCTGTTTTTT. Its translation: CASSFKGQANTGELFF.

This clonotype was counted only a few times. This rearrangement joins TRBV25-1 to TRBJ1-6; no firm D call. This CDR3 is 13 amino acids long. Trimming took 4 bases from V and 8 from J, leaving 9 bases between them. Germline V gene sequence: CDR1 MGHDK, CDR2 SYGVNS. The CDR3 protein is CASSGRFDSPLHF. The CDR3, as DNA: TGTGCCAGCAGTGGCAGGTTTGATTCACCCCTCCACTTT. The variable domain in full, completed from reference TRBV25-1 and TRBJ1-6, reads EADIYQTPRYLVIGTGKKITLECSQTMGHDKMYWYQQDPGMELHLIHYSYGVNSTEKGDLSSESTVSRIRTEHFPLTLESARPSHTSQYLCASSGRFDSPLHFGNGTRLTVT.

The V and J genes are TRBV18 and TRBJ2-7, with TRBD1 matching over 7 bases. The CDR3 loop spans 16 amino acids. Germline V CDR1 and CDR2: KGHSH, LQKENI. Trimming took 6 bases from V and 6 from J; bases not matched to a gene: 17. Here the CDR3 reads CASSPKSQGTGGEQYF. In DNA, the CDR3 is TGTGCCAGCTCCCCAAAATCACAGGGGACGGGCGGCGAGCAGTACTTC.

This clonotype was counted a few times. The chain has TRBV7-3 and TRBJ2-7; the D gene is possibly TRBD2 (5 bases). Deletions cut 2 bases from V and 4 bases from J, with 15 bases between. This CDR3 has 15 residues. Germline V gene lookup returns CDR1 SGHTA and CDR2 FQGTGA. Here the CDR3 reads CASSLSHGNGYEQYF. Written as DNA, the CDR3 is TGTGCCAGCAGCTTATCTCACGGGAATGGATACGAGCAGTACTTC.

The chain is built from TRBV5-5 and TRBJ1-3; a possible D gene is TRBD1 (5 bases). Germline CDR1 is SGHKS and CDR2 is YYEKEE (reference sequence). The CDR3 is 15 residues long. V lost 4 bases, J lost 0 bases, and 11 bases lay in between. The CDR3 DNA reads as TGTGCCAGCAGCCTGGGACCGCTCTCTGGAAACACCATATATTTT. This translates into CASSLGPLSGNTIYF.

The chain links TRBV7-9 to TRBJ1-1; D unresolved. V shed 5 bases and J shed 1 base, with 5 bases lying between them. The germline V gene encodes CDR1 SEHNR and CDR2 FQNEAQ (reference sequence). The CDR3 has 12 residues. The CDR3 nucleotides are TGTGCCAGCAGCGTCGCGAACACTGAAGCTTTCTTT. Amino acids: CASSVANTEAFF.

This chain connects TRBV20-1 to TRBJ1-1; TRBD1 might be the D (5 bases). Germline V CDR1 and CDR2: DFQATT, SNEGSKA (reference sequence). The V gene lost 6 bases and the J gene lost 4 bases, with 18 bases spanning the gap. CDR3 length: 14 amino acids. Here the CDR3 reads CSANDGVGTTEAFF. The CDR3 bases are TGCAGTGCAAATGACGGGGTGGGGACCACTGAAGCTTTCTTT.

The chain employs TRBV15 and TRBJ1-2; D gene unclear. The germline CDR1 and CDR2 sequences are LNHNV and YYDKDF (reference sequence). Trimming left V 0 bases short and J 4 bases short, with 9 bases between. CDR3 size: 14 residues. The CDR3 sequence: CATSRDSKLYGYTF. CDR3 DNA sequence: TGTGCCACCAGCAGAGATTCAAAGCTCTATGGCTACACCTTC.

The gene calls are TRBV11-2 and TRBJ2-1; D is perhaps TRBD2 (5 bases). There are 18 residues in the CDR3. Germline CDR1 and CDR2: SGHAT and FQNNGV. Trimming took off 4 bases at V and 0 bases at J, with 19 bases between the two ends. The CDR3 sequence: CASSSRPRGWSSYNEQFF. CDR3 DNA: TGTGCCAGCAGCTCTCGTCCGCGCGGGTGGAGCTCCTACAATGAGCAGTTCTTC.